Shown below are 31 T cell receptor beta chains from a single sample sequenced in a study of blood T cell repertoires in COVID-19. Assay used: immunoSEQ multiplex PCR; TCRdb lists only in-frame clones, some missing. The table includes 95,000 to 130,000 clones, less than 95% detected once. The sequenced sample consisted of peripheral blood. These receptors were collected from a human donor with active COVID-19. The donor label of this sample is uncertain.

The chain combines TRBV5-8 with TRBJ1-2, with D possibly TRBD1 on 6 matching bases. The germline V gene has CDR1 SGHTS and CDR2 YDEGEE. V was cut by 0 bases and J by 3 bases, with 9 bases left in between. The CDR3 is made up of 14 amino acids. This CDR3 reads CASSLDRAYYGYTF. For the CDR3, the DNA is TGTGCCAGCAGCTTGGACAGGGCCTACTATGGCTACACCTTC.

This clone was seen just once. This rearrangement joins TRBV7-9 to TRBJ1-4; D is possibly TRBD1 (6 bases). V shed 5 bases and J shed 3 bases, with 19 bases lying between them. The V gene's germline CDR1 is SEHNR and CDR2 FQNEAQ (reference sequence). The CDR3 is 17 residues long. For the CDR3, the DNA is TGTGCCAGCAGCATTCTCAGGGGTGGGGCTGCTAATGAAAAACTGTTTTTT. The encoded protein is CASSILRGGAANEKLFF.

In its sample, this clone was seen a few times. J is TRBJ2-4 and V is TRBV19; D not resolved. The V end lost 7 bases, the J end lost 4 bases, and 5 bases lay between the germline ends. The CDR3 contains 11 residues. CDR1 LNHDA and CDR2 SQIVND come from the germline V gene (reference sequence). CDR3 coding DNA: TGTGCCAGTACCCTAAAAAACATTCAGTACTTC. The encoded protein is CASTLKNIQYF.

CDR3 region: CASSPSGTNNQPQHF. The CDR3 DNA follows: TGTGCCAGCAGTCCCTCCGGGACAAACAATCAGCCCCAGCATTTT. The chain carries TRBV6-2 or TRBV6-3 and TRBJ1-5, with a tentative D call TRBD1 (6 bases). CDR3 length: 15 residues. Germline V gene data show CDR1 as MNHEY and CDR2 as SVGEGT. Trimming took 5 bases from V and 3 from J, leaving 14 bases between them.

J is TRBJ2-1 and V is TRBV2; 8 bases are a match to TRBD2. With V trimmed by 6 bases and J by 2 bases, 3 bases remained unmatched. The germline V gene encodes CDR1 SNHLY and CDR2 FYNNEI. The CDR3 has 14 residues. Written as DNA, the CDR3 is TGTGCCAGCAGGCTAGCGGGTCCCTACAATGAGCAGTTCTTC. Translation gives CASRLAGPYNEQFF.

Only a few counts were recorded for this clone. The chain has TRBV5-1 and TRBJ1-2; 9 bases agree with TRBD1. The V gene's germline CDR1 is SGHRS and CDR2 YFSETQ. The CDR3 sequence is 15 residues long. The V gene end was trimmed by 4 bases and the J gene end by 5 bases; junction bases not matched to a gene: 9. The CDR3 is CASSRLQGAGYGYTF. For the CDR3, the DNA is TGCGCCAGCAGCCGATTACAGGGGGCAGGGTATGGCTACACCTTC.

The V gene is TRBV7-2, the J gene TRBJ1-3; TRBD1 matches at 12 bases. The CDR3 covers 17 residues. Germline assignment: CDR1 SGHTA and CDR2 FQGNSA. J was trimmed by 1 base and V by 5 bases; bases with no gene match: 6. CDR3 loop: CASSSGTGGFSGNTIYF. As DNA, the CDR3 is TGTGCCAGCAGCAGCGGGACAGGGGGCTTTTCTGGAAACACCATATATTTT.

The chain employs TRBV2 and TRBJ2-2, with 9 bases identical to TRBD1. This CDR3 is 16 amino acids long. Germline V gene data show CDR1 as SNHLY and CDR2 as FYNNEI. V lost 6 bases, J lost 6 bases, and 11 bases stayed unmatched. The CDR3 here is CASRYTGTGSSGELFF. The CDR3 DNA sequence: TGTGCCAGCAGATACACCGGGACAGGGAGTTCCGGGGAGCTGTTTTTT.

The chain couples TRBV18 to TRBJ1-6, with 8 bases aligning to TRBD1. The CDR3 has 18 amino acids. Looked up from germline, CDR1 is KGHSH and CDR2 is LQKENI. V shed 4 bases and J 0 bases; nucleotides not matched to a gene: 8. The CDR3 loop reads CASSRQGRHSSYNSPLHF. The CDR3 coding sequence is TGTGCCAGCTCACGACAGGGGAGGCATTCCTCCTATAATTCACCCCTCCACTTT.

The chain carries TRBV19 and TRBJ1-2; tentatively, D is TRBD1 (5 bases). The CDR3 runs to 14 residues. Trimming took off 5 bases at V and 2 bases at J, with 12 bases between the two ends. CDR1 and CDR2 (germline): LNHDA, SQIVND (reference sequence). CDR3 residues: CASSSSSGNYGYTF. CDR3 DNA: TGTGCCAGTAGTTCCTCCTCAGGGAACTATGGCTACACCTTC.

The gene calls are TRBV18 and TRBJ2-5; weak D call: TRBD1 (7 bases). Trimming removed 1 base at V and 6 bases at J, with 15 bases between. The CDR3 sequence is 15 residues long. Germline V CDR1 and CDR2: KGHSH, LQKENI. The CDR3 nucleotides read TGTGCCAGCTCACCACAGGAGGGGGCGCGGAAGACCCAGTACTTC. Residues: CASSPQEGARKTQYF.

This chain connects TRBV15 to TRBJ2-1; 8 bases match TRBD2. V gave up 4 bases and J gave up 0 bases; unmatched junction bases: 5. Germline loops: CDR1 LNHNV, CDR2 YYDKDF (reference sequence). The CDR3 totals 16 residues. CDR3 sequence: CATSTFAGGSYNEQFF. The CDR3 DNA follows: TGTGCCACCAGCACCTTTGCGGGGGGCTCCTACAATGAGCAGTTCTTC.

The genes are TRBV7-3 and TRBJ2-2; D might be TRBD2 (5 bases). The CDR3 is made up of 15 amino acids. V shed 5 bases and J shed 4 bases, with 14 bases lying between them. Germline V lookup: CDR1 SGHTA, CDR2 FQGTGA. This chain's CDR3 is CASSLGWAGTGELFF. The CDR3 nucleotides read TGTGCCAGCAGCCTCGGGTGGGCGGGCACCGGGGAGCTGTTTTTT.

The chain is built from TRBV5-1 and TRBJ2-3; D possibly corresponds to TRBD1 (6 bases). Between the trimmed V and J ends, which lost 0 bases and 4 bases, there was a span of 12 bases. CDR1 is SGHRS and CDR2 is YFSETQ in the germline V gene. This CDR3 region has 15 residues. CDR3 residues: CASSLENRASDTQYF. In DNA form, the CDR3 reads TGCGCCAGCAGCTTGGAGAACAGGGCCTCAGATACGCAGTATTTT.

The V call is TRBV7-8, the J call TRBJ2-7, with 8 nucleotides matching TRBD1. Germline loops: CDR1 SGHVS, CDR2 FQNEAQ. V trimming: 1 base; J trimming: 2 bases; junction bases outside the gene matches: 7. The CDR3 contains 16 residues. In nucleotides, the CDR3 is TGTGCCAGCAGCTTAGTCAACAGGGGGATTCCCTACGAGCAGTACTTC. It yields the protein CASSLVNRGIPYEQYF.

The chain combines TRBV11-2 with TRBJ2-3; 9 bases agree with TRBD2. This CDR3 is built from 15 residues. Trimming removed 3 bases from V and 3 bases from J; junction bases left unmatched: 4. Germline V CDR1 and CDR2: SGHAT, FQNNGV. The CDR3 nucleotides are TGTGCCAGCAGCTTGCGGGGGGGCCCGACAGATACGCAGTATTTT. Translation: CASSLRGGPTDTQYF.

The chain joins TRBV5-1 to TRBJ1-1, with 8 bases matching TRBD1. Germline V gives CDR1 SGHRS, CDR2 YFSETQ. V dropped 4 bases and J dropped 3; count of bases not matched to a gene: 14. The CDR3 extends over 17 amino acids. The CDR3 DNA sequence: TGCGCCAGCAGCCCAAATCTCCAGACAGGGGTTGACACTGAAGCTTTCTTT. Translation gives CASSPNLQTGVDTEAFF.

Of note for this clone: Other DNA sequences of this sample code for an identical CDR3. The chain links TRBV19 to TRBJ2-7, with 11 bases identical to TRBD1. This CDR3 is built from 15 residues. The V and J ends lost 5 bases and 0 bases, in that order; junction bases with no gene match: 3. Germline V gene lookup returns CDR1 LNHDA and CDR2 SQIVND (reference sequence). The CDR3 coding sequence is TGTGCCAGTAGTCCCGGGACAGGGGGCTCCTACGAGCAGTACTTC. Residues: CASSPGTGGSYEQYF.

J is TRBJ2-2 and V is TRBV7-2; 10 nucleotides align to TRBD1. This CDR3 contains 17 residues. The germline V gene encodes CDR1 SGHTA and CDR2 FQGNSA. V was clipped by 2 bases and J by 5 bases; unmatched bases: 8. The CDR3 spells CASSLRETGGLTGELFF. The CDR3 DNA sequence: TGTGCCAGCAGCTTAAGAGAGACAGGGGGCTTAACCGGGGAGCTGTTTTTT.

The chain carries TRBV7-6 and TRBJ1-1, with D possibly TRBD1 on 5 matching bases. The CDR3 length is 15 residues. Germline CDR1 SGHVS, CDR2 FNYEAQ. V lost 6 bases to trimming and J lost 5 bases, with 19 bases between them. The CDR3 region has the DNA TGTGCCAGCAGTTCTGGCAGGGAGGGTCGGACTGAAGCTTTCTTT. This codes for CASSSGREGRTEAFF.

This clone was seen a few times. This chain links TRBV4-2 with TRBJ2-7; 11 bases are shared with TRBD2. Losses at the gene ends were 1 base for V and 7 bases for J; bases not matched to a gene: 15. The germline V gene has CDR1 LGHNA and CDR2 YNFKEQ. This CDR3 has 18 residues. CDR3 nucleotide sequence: TGTGCCAGCAGCCAAGCTTTAGGGACTAGCGGAGATGTTCGAGAGCAGTACTTC. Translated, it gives CASSQALGTSGDVREQYF.

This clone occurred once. For the CDR3, the DNA is TGTGCCAGCAGTAAGTCTGGGACATCCGAAGCTTTCTTT. Its protein product is CASSKSGTSEAFF. The rearrangement links TRBV21-1 to TRBJ1-1; the table's D call, TRBD1, has no DNA check behind it. TRBV21-1 is a pseudogene segment. The CDR3 loop spans 13 amino acids.

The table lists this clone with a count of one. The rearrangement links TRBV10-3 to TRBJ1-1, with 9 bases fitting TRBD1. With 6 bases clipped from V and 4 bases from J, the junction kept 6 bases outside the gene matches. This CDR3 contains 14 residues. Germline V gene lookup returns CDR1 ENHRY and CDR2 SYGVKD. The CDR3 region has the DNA TGTGCCATCAGCGCGGGACAGGGAGTCACTGAAGCTTTCTTT. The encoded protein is CAISAGQGVTEAFF.

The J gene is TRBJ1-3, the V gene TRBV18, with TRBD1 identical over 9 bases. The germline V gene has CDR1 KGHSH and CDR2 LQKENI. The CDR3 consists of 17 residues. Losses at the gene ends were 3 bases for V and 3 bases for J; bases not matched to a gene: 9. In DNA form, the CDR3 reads TGTGCCAGCTCACCGCTCCAGGACAGGGGAGATGGAAACACCATATATTTT. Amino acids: CASSPLQDRGDGNTIYF.

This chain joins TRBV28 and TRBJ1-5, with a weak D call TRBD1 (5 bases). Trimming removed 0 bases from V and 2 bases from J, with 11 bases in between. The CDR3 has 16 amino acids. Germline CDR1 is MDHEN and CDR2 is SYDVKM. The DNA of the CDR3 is TGTGCCAGCAGTTTATGGGGGGGATTCGGCAATCAGCCCCAGCATTTT. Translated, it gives CASSLWGGFGNQPQHF.

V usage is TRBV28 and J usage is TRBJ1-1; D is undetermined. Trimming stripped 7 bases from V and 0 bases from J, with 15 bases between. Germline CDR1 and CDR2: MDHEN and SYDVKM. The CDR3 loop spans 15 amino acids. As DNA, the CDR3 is TGTGCCAGCATTCCCGCCGTCGGGGTGAACACTGAAGCTTTCTTT. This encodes CASIPAVGVNTEAFF.

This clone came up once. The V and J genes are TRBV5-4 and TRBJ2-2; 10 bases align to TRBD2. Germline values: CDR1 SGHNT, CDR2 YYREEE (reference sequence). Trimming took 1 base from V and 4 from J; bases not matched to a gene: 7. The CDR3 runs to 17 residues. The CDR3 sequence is CASSLSTLAGATGELFF. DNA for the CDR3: TGTGCCAGCAGCTTGTCAACGCTAGCGGGGGCCACCGGGGAGCTGTTTTTT.

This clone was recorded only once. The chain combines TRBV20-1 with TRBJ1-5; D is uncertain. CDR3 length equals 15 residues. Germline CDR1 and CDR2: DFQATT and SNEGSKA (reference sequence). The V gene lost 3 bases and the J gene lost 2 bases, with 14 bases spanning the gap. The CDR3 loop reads CSASLRGWGNQPQHF. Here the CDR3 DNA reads TGCAGTGCTAGTTTACGGGGATGGGGCAATCAGCCCCAGCATTTT.

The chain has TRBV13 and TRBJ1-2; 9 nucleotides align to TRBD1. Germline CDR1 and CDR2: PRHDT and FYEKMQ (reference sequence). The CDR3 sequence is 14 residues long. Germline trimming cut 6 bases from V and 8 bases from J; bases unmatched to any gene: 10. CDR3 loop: CASRKTGTGLGYTF. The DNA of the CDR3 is TGTGCCAGCAGAAAAACCGGGACAGGGCTCGGCTACACCTTC.

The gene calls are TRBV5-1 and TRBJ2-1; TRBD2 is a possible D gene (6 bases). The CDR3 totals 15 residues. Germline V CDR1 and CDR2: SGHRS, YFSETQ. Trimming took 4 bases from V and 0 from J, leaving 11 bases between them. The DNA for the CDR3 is TGCGCCAGCAGCCCCGGGGGTTTCTCCTACAATGAGCAGTTCTTC. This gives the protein CASSPGGFSYNEQFF.

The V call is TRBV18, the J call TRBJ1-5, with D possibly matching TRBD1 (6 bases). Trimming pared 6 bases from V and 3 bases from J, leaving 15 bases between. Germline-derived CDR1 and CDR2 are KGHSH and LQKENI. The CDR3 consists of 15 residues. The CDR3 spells CASSQQYRDNQPQHF. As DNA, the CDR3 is TGTGCCAGCTCCCAACAGTACAGGGACAATCAGCCCCAGCATTTT.